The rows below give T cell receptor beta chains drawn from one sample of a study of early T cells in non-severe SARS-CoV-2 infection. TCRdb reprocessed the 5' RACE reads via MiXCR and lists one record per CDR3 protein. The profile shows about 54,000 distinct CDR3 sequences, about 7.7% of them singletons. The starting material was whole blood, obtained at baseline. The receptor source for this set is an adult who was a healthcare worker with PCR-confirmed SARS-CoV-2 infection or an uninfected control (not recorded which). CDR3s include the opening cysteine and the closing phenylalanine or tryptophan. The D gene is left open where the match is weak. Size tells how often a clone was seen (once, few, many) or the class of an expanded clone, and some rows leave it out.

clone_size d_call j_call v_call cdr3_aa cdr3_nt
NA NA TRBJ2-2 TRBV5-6 CASSLIRDNANTGELFF TGTGCCAGCAGCTTGATTCGAGACAACGCGAACACCGGGGAGCTGTTTTTT
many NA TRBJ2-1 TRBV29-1 CSVCGIGGTQENEQFF TGCAGCGTTTGCGGGATTGGGGGAACCCAAGAAAATGAGCAGTTCTTC
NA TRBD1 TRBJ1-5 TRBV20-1 CSAAPGTAGQPQHF TGCAGTGCAGCTCCCGGGACAGCGGGGCAGCCCCAGCATTTT
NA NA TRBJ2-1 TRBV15 CATSRDDVEQFF TGTGCCACCAGCAGAGACGACGTGGAGCAGTTCTTC
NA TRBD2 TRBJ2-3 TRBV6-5 CASSYSSYGGVNTQYF TGTGCCAGCAGTTACTCGAGTTATGGGGGGGTGAATACGCAGTATTTT
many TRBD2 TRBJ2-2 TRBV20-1 CSAYLAGGPSGELFF TGCAGTGCTTACCTAGCGGGAGGGCCTAGCGGGGAGCTGTTTTTT
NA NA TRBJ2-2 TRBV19 CASGDPGYRTGELFF TGTGCCAGTGGGGATCCGGGATACAGGACCGGGGAGCTGTTTTTT
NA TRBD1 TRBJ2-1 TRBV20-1 CSATNPGQGVHNEQFF TGCAGTGCTACAAACCCGGGACAGGGGGTACACAATGAGCAGTTCTTC
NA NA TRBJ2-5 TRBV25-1 CASSVKETQYF TGTGCCAGCAGTGTCAAAGAGACCCAGTACTTC
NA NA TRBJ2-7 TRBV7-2 CASSLVTSSYEQYF TGTGCCAGCAGCTTAGTAACTTCCTCCTACGAGCAGTACTTC
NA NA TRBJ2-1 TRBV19 CASSRGGALTNEQFF TGTGCCAGTAGTAGAGGAGGGGCCCTGACCAATGAGCAGTTCTTC
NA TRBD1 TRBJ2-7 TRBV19 CASSIDHGTGFYEQYF TGTGCCAGTAGTATAGATCATGGGACAGGGTTCTACGAGCAGTACTTC
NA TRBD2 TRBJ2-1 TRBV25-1 CASSEGTSDIDEQFF TGTGCCAGCAGTGAGGGGACTAGCGACATCGATGAGCAGTTCTTC
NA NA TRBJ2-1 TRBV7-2 CASSLGQAVYNEQFF TGTGCCAGCAGCTTAGGGCAGGCAGTCTACAATGAGCAGTTCTTC
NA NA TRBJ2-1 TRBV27 CASSLGSAYNEQFF TGTGCCAGCAGTTTAGGGAGCGCGTACAATGAGCAGTTCTTC
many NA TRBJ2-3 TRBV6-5 CASSYSGVTDTQYF TGTGCCAGCAGTTACTCAGGGGTCACAGATACGCAGTATTTT
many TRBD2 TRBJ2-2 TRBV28 CASSLLAGGKTGELFF TGTGCCAGCAGCCTATTAGCGGGAGGTAAAACCGGGGAGCTGTTTTTT
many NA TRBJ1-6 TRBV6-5 CASSYGLQTNSPLHF TGTGCCAGCAGTTACGGACTCCAGACTAATTCACCCCTCCACTTT
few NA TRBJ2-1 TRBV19 CASSMGASAYNEQFF TGTGCCAGTAGTATGGGTGCTAGCGCCTACAATGAGCAGTTCTTC
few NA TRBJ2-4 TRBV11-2 CASSLRSGDIQYF TGTGCCAGCAGCTTACGATCGGGGGACATTCAGTACTTC
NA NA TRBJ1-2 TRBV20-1 CSASDYGYTF TGCAGTGCTAGTGACTATGGCTACACCTTC
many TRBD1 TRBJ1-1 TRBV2 CASTSQGVEAFF TGTGCCAGCACCTCACAGGGGGTTGAAGCTTTCTTT
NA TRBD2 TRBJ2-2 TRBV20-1 CSATRGSYTGELFF TGCAGTGCTACGCGCGGGAGTTACACCGGGGAGCTGTTTTTT
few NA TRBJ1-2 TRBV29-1 CSAEQGGYGYTF TGCAGCGCGGAACAAGGGGGCTATGGCTACACCTTC
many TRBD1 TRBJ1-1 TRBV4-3 CASSQRPTQGTVEAFF TGCGCCAGCAGCCAAAGACCGACGCAGGGGACAGTTGAAGCTTTCTTT
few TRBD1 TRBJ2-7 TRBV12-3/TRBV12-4 CASSFRLTGVYEQYF TGTGCCAGCAGTTTTCGATTAACAGGGGTCTACGAGCAGTACTTC
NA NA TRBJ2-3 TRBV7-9 CASSLVAGMNTQYF TGTGCCAGCAGCTTAGTTGCAGGCATGAATACGCAGTATTTT
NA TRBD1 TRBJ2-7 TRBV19 CASSTSGTGRGEQYF TGTGCCAGTAGTACCTCCGGGACAGGGAGGGGTGAGCAGTACTTC
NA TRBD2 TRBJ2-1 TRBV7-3 CASSILAGGPGEQFF TGTGCCAGCAGCATACTAGCGGGAGGGCCAGGAGAGCAGTTCTTC
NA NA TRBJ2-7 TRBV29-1 CSVRTGSLEQYF TGCAGCGTTCGTACAGGGTCTCTCGAGCAGTACTTC
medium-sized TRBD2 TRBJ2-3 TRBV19 CASSIRGRASRFADTQYF TGTGCCAGTAGTATTCGCGGGAGGGCCTCCCGGTTTGCAGATACGCAGTATTTT
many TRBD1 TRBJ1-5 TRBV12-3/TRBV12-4 CASSEGSRTGGQPQHF TGTGCCAGCAGCGAAGGGAGTCGTACAGGGGGGCAGCCCCAGCATTTT
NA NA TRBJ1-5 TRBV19 CASSIGRSSNQPQHF TGTGCCAGTAGTATCGGACGGTCTAGCAATCAGCCCCAGCATTTT
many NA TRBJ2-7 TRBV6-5 CASRRAGRDYEQYF TGTGCCAGCAGAAGGGCCGGGCGGGACTACGAGCAGTACTTC
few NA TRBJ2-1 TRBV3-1 CASSPTAERSYNEQFF TGTGCCAGCAGCCCCACAGCAGAGCGCTCCTACAATGAGCAGTTCTTC
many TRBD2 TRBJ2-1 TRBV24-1 CATRLSGGDEQFF TGTGCCACCAGGCTCTCGGGAGGCGATGAGCAGTTCTTC
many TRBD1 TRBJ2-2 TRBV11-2 CASRRIGTDTGELFF TGTGCCAGCAGACGTATCGGGACAGACACCGGGGAGCTGTTTTTT
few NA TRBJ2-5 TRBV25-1 CASSSGQGNEGGTQYF TGTGCCAGCAGTAGCGGGCAGGGAAACGAAGGGGGGACCCAGTACTTC
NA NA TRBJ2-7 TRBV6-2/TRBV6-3 CASMGRKEAESSYEQYF TGTGCCAGCATGGGGAGGAAAGAAGCGGAGAGCTCCTACGAGCAGTACTTC
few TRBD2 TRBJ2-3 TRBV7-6 CASSLFTSVTDTQYF TGTGCCAGCAGCTTATTCACTAGCGTCACAGATACGCAGTATTTT
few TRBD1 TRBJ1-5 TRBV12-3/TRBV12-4 CASTPGQGAGNQPQHF TGTGCCAGCACCCCGGGACAGGGGGCAGGGAATCAGCCCCAGCATTTT
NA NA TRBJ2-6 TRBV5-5 CASTPPGANVLTF TGTGCCAGCACCCCACCTGGGGCCAACGTCCTGACTTTC